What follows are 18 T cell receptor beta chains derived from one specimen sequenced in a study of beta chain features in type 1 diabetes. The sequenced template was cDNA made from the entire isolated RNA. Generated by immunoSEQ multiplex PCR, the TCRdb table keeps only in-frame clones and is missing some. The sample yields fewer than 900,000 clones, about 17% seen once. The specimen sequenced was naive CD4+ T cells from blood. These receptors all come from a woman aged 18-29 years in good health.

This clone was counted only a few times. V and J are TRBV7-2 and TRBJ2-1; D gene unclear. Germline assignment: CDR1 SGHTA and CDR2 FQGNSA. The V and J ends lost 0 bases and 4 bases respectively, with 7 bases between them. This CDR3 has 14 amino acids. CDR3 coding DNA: TGTGCCAGCAGCTTAGCATACGGGTACAATGAGCAGTTCTTC. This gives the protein CASSLAYGYNEQFF.

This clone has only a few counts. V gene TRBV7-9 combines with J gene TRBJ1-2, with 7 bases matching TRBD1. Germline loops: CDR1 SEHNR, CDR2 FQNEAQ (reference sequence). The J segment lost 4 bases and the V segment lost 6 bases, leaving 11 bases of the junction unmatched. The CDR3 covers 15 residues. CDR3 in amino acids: CASSILNRDSYGYTF. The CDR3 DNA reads TGTGCCAGCAGTATTCTAAACCGGGACAGCTATGGCTACACCTTC.

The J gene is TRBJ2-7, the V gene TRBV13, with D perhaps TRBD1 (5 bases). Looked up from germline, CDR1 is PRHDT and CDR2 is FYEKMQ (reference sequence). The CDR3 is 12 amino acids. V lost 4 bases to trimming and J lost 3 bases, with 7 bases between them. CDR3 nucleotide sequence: TGTGCCAGCAGCTCGCAGGGCTACGAGCAGTACTTC. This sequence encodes CASSSQGYEQYF.

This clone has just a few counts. CDR3 nucleotide sequence: TGTGCCAGCAGCTTACTAGCGAGCACAGATACGCAGTATTTT. Encoded protein: CASSLLASTDTQYF. V and J are TRBV11-2 and TRBJ2-3, with D tentatively TRBD2 (6 bases). The V gene's germline CDR1 is SGHAT and CDR2 FQNNGV. The V and J ends lost 2 bases and 0 bases respectively, with 6 bases between them. The CDR3 length is 14 residues.

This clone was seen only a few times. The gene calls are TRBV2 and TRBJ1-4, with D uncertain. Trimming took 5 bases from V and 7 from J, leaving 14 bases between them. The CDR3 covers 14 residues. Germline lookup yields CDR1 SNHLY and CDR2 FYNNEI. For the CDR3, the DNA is TGTGCCAGCAGTTTTAAGGCGCGGATTGAAAAACTGTTTTTT. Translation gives CASSFKARIEKLFF.

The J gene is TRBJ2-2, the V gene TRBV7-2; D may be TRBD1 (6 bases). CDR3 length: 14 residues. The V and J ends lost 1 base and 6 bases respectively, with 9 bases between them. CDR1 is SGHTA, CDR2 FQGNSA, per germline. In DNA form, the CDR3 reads TGTGCCAGCAGCTTAGAGCACAGGGCCGGGGAGCTGTTTTTT. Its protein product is CASSLEHRAGELFF.

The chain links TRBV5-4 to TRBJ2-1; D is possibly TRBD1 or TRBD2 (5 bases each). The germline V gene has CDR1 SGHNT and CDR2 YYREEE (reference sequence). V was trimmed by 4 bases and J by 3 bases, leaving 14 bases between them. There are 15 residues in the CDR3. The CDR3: CASSPGRVGYNEQFF. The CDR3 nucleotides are TGTGCCAGCAGCCCGGGACGGGTTGGCTACAATGAGCAGTTCTTC. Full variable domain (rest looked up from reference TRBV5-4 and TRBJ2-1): ETGVTQSPTHLIKTRGQQVTLRCSSQSGHNTVSWYQQALGQGPQFIFQYYREEENGRGNFPPRFSGLQFPNYSSELNVNALELDDSALYLCASSPGRVGYNEQFFGPGTRLTVL.

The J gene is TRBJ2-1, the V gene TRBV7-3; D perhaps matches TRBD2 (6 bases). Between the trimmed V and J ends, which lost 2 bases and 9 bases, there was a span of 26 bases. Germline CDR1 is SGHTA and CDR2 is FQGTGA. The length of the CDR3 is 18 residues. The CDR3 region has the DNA TGTGCCAGCAGCTTACGGCGGGCCATGGCGGGACGGTGGGCTGAGCAGTTCTTC. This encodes CASSLRRAMAGRWAEQFF.

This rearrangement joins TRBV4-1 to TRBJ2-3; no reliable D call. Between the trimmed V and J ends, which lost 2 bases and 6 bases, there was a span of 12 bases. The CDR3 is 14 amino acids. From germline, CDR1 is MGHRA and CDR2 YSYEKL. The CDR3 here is CASSQRRQEDTQYF. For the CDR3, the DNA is TGCGCCAGCAGCCAAAGGCGCCAGGAGGATACGCAGTATTTT.

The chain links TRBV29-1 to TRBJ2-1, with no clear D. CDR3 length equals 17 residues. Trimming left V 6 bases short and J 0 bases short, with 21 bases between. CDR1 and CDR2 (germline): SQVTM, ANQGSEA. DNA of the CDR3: TGCAGCGTCATACGGGTCCCCAGCTCCTACTCCTACAATGAGCAGTTCTTC. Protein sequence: CSVIRVPSSYSYNEQFF.

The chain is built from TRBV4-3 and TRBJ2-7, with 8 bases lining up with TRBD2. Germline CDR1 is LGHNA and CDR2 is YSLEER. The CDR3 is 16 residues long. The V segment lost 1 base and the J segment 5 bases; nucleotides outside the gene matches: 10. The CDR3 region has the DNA TGCGCCAGCAGCCAAGGAGTGACTAGCGTTGGCCACGAGCAGTACTTC. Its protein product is CASSQGVTSVGHEQYF.

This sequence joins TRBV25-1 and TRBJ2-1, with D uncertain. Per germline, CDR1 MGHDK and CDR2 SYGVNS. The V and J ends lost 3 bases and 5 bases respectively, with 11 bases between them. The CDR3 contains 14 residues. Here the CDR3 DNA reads TGTGCCAGCAGTGACCCCCTAAATAACAATGAGCAGTTCTTC. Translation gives CASSDPLNNNEQFF. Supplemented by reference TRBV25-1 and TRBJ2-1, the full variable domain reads EADIYQTPRYLVIGTGKKITLECSQTMGHDKMYWYQQDPGMELHLIHYSYGVNSTEKGDLSSESTVSRIRTEHFPLTLESARPSHTSQYLCASSDPLNNNEQFFGPGTRLTVL.

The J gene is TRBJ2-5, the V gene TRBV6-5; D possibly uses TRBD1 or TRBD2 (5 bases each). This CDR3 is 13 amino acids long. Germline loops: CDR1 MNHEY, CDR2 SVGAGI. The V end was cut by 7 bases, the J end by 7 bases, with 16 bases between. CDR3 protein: CASMPGPVGTQYF. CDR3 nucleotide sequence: TGTGCCAGCATGCCGGGGCCGGTGGGGACCCAGTACTTC.

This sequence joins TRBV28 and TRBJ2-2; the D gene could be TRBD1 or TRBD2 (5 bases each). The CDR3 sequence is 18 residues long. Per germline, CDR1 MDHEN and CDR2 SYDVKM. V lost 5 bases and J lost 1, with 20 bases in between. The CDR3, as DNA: TGTGCCAGCAGTCGGGACCGCTGGGGCAGAGAGAACACCGGGGAGCTGTTTTTT. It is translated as CASSRDRWGRENTGELFF.

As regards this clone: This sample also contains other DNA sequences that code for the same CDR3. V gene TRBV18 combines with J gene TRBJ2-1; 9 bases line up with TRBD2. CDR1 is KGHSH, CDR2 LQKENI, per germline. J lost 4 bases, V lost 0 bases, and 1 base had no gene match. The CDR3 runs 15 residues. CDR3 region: CASSPPSGRYNEQFF. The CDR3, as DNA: TGTGCCAGCTCACCACCCAGCGGGAGGTACAATGAGCAGTTCTTC.

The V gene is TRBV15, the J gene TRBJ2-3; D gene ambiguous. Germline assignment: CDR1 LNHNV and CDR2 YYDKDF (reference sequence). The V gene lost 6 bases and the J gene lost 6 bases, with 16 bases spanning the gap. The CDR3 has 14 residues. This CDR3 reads CATRNKPRVDTQYF. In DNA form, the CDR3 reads TGTGCCACCAGAAACAAACCAAGGGTCGATACGCAGTATTTT.

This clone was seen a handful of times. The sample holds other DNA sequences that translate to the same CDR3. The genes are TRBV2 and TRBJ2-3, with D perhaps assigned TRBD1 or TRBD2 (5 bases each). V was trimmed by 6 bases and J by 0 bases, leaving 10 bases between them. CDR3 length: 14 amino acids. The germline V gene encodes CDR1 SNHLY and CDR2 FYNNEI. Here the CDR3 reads CASSRDRSTDTQYF. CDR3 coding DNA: TGTGCCAGCAGCCGGGACCGCAGCACAGATACGCAGTATTTT.

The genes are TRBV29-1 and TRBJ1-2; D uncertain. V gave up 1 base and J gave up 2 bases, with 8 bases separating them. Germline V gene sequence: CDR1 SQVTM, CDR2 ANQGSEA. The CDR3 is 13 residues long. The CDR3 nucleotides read TGCAGCGTTGAAGCCGGCGCAAACTATGGCTACACCTTC. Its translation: CSVEAGANYGYTF.